Detailed here is one T cell receptor (beta chain). Antigen specificity is unknown. Data came from immunoSEQ multiplex PCR; TCRdb stores just in-frame clones and leaves some out. The table includes 150,000 or so clones, over 85% detected once. This sample is part of a study of T cell responses to AZD1222 COVID-19 vaccine. Overall study results and limits: The reported proportion of spike-specific TCRs targeting unmutated variant regions was nearly half.

The CDR3 consists of 17 residues. CDR1 is LGHDT, CDR2 YNNKEL, per germline (reference sequence). V lost 4 bases and J lost 3; bases outside the gene matches: 11. The sequences come from peripheral blood, collected on day 0 of AZD1222 vaccination. This TCR was sampled from an adult in good health. The chain joins TRBV3-1 (or the pseudogene TRBV3-2) to TRBJ2-3, with 9 bases fitting TRBD2. Here the CDR3 reads CASSLAFRAGGTDTQYF. CDR3 coding DNA: TGTGCCAGCAGCCTCGCGTTTAGAGCGGGAGGTACAGATACGCAGTATTTT.